This T cell receptor (beta chain) was captured in a study of blood T cell repertoires in COVID-19. On the study more broadly: Samples came from the United States, Italy and Spain, spanning acute and convalescent COVID-19. From T cells, B-cell-depleted T cells, or PBMCs came the material, which was cDNA or gDNA.

This clone showed up just a few times. How the authors handled the data: Researchers report that nucleated cell counts were estimated from reference gene primer amplification. The method was immunoSEQ multiplex PCR; TCRdb's version includes in-frame clones alone and lacks a portion of them. From that table come the V and J calls and clone size; the DNA was used to work out D and trimming. The sample has tens of thousands of clones; roughly 72% are singletons. The CDR3 has 15 residues. The germline CDR1 and CDR2 sequences are SGHRS and YFSETQ. Trimming took off 4 bases at V and 3 bases at J, with 15 bases between the two ends.

V and J are TRBV5-1 and TRBJ2-3, with D perhaps TRBD2 (7 bases). The TCR originated in a woman aged 55-69 years in a cohort sampled during active or convalescent COVID-19. The sequenced material came from peripheral blood. The chain's CDR3 is CASSPLGGGTDTQYF. Written as DNA, the CDR3 is TGCGCCAGCAGCCCCCTAGGGGGGGGAACAGATACGCAGTATTTT.